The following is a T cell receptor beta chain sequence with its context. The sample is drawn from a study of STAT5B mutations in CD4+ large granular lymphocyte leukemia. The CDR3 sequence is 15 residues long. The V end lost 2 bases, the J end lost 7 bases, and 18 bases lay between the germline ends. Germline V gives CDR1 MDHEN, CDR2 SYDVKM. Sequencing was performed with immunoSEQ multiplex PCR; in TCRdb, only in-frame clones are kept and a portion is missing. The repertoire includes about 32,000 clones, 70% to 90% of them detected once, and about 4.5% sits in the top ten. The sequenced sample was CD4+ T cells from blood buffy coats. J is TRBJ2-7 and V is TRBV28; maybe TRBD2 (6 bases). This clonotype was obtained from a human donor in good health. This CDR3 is CASSLKNSAGGEQYF. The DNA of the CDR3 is TGTGCCAGCAGTTTAAAAAACTCTGCCGGAGGGGAGCAGTACTTC.